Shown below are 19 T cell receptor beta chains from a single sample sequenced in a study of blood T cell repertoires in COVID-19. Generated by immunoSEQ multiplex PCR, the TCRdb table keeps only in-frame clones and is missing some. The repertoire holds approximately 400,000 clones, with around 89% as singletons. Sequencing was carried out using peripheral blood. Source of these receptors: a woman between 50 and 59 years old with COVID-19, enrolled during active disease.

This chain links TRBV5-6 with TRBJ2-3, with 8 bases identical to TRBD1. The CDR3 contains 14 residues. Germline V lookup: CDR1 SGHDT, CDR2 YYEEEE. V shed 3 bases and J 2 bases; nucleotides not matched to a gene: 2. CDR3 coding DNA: TGTGCCAGCAGCTGGACAGGGCTCACAGATACGCAGTATTTT. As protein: CASSWTGLTDTQYF.

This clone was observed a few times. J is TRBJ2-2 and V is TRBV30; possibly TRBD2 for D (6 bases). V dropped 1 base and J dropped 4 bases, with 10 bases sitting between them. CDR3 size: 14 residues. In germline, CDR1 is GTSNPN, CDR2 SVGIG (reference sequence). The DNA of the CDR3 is TGTGCCTGGAGTGCGACTAGAGGCACCGGGGAGCTGTTTTTT. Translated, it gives CAWSATRGTGELFF.

CDR3: CASSPGSAGGYTF. In nucleotides, the CDR3 is TGTGCCAGCAGTCCGGGGTCCGCGGGCGGCTACACCTTC. V is TRBV12-3 or TRBV12-4 and J is TRBJ1-2, with D unclear. Trimming removed 5 bases from V and 8 bases from J, with 15 bases in between. CDR3 length: 13 residues.

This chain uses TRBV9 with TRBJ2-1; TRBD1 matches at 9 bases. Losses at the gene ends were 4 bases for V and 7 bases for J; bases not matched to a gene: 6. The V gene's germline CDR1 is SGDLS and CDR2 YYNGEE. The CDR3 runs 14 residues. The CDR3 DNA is TGTGCCAGCAGCTCTGGGACAGGGAGAAATGAGCAGTTCTTC. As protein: CASSSGTGRNEQFF.

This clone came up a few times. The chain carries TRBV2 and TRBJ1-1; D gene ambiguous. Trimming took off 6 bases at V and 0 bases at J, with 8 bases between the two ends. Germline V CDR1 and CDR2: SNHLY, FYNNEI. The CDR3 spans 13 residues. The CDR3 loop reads CASSLSMNTEAFF. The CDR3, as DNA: TGTGCCAGCAGCCTATCTATGAACACTGAAGCTTTCTTT.

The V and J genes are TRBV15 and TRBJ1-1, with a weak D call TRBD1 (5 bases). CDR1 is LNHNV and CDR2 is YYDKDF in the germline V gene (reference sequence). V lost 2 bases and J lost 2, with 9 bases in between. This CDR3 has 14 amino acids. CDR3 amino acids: CATSRQTANTEAFF. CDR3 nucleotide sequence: TGTGCCACCAGCAGACAGACAGCAAACACTGAAGCTTTCTTT.

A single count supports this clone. CDR3 protein: CASTPGGPAYGYTF. The CDR3 DNA follows: TGTGCCAGCACCCCGGGGGGGCCAGCCTATGGCTACACCTTC. The chain uses TRBV6-5 and TRBJ1-2, with a tentative D call TRBD1 (6 bases). The V end was cut by 7 bases, the J end by 4 bases, with 16 bases between. This CDR3 region has 14 residues. Germline V gene sequence: CDR1 MNHEY, CDR2 SVGAGI.

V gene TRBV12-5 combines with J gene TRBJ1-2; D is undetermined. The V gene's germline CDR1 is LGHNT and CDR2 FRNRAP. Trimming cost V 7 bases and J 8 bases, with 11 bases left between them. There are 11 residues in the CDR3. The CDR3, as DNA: TGTGCTAGTGCCCAACAGAAGGGCTACACCTTC. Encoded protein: CASAQQKGYTF.

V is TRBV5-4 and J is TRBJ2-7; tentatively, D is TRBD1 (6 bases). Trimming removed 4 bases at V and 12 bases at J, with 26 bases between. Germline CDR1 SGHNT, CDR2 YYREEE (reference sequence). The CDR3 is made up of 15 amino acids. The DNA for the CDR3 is TGTGCCAGCAGCCCGGAGGTGGGGGCCTTTTCCACACGGTACTTC. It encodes CASSPEVGAFSTRYF.

The CDR3 nucleotides are TGTGCCAGCAGTTTCCGGGGGAGGACCTACGAGCAGTACTTC. This codes for CASSFRGRTYEQYF. This chain uses TRBV27 with TRBJ2-7, with a weak D call TRBD2 (6 bases). V was shortened by 3 bases and J by 2 bases, with 11 bases between the two germline ends. The germline CDR1 and CDR2 sequences are MNHEY and SMNVEV (reference sequence). The CDR3 totals 14 residues.

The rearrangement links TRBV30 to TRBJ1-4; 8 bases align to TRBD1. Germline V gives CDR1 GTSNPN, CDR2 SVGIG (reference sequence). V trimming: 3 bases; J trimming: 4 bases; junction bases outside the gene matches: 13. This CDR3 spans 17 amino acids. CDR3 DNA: TGTGCCTGGAGGGATCCGACAGGGGCGCGGGGTAATGAAAAACTGTTTTTT. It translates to CAWRDPTGARGNEKLFF. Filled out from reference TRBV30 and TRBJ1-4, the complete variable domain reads SQTIHQWPATLVQPVGSPLSLECTVEGTSNPNLYWYRQAAGRGLQLLFYSVGIGQISSEVPQNLSASRPQDRQFILSSKKLLLSDSGFYLCAWRDPTGARGNEKLFFGSGTQLSVL.

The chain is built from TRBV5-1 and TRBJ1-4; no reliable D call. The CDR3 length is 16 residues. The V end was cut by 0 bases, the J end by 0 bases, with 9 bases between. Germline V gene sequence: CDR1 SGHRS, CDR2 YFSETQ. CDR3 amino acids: CASSLVVEATNEKLFF. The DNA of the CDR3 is TGCGCCAGCAGCTTGGTAGTAGAGGCAACTAATGAAAAACTGTTTTTT. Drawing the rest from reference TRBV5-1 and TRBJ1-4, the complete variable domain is KAGVTQTPRYLIKTRGQQVTLSCSPISGHRSVSWYQQTPGQGLQFLFEYFSETQRNKGNFPGRFSGRQFSNSRSEMNVSTLELGDSALYLCASSLVVEATNEKLFFGSGTQLSVL.

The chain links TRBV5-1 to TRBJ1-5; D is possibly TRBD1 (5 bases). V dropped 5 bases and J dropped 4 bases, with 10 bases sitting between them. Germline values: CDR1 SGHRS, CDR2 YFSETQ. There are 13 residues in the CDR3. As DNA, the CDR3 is TGCGCCAGCAGGGCAGGACAAAATCAGCCCCAGCATTTT. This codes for CASRAGQNQPQHF.

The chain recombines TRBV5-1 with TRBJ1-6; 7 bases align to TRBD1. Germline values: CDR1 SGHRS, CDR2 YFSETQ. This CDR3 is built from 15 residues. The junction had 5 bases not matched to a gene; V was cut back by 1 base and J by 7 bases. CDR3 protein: CASSLSAGGNSPLHF. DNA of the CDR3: TGCGCCAGCAGCTTGTCGGCAGGGGGGAATTCACCCCTCCACTTT.

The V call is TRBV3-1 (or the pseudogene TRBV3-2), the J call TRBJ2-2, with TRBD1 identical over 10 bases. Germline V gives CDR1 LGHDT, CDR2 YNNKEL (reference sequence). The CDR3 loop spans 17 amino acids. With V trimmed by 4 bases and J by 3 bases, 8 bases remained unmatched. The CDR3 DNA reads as TGTGCCAGCAGCCGACAGGGGGCCCTAACTTACACCGGGGAGCTGTTTTTT. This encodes CASSRQGALTYTGELFF.

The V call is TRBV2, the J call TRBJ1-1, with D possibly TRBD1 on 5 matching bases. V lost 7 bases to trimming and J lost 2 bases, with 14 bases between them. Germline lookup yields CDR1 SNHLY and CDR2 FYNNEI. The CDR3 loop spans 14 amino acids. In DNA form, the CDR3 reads TGTGCCAGCACCCGGGACTCTTCTAACACTGAAGCTTTCTTT. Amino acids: CASTRDSSNTEAFF. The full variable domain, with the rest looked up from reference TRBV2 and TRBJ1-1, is EPEVTQTPSHQVTQMGQEVILRCVPISNHLYFYWYRQILGQKVEFLVSFYNNEISEKSEIFDDQFSVERPDGSNFTLKIRSTKLEDSAMYFCASTRDSSNTEAFFGQGTRLTVV.

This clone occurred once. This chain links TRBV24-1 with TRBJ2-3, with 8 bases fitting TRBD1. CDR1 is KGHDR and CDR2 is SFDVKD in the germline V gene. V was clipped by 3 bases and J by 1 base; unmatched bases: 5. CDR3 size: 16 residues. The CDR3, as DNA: TGTGCCACCAGTGATATGGACAGGGTGGGCACAGATACGCAGTATTTT. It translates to CATSDMDRVGTDTQYF.

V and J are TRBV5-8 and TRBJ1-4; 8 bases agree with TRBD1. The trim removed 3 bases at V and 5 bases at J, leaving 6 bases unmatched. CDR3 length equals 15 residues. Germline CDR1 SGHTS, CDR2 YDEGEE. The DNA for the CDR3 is TGTGCCAGCAGCTATGGACAGGGTGGGAATGAAAAACTGTTTTTT. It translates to CASSYGQGGNEKLFF. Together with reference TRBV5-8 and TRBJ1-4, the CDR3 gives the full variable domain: EAGVTQSPTHLIKTRGQQATLRCSPISGHTSVYWYQQALGLGLQFLLWYDEGEERNRGNFPPRFSGRQFPNYSSELNVNALELEDSALYLCASSYGQGGNEKLFFGSGTQLSVL.

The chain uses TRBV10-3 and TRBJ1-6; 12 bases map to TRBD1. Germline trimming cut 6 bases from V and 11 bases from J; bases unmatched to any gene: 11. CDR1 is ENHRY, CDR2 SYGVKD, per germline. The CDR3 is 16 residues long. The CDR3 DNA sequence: TGTGCCATCAGCGACCCGGGGACAGGGGGCGGGGCACCCCTCCACTTT. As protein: CAISDPGTGGGAPLHF.